The sample holds a few counts of the clone carrying this T cell receptor (beta chain). The entry originates in a study of blood T cell repertoires in COVID-19. As for the study in general: There were acute and convalescent COVID-19 samples, and they came from the United States, Italy and Spain.

V was cut by 1 base and J by 7 bases, with 13 bases left in between. The germline V gene has CDR1 LNHDA and CDR2 SQIVND (reference sequence). CDR3 length equals 15 residues. The assay was immunoSEQ multiplex PCR, and TCRdb's table has in-frame clones only and misses some. Of 150,000 to 180,000 clones in the sample, roughly 80% were seen once. Sample: peripheral blood. V is TRBV19 and J is TRBJ2-2; maybe TRBD2 (6 bases). The origin of this receptor is a man in his sixties with acute or convalescent COVID-19. The CDR3 nucleotides are TGTGCCAGTAGTATAGTTGGCGGGGCCGGCGGGGAGCTGTTTTTT. Translated, it gives CASSIVGGAGGELFF.